These 11 T cell receptor beta chains came from one sample sequenced in a study of blood T cells in healthy people across ages. The second PCR ran about 6 to 12 cycles with a sample-barcoded 5' primer and J-beta primers. MiXCR, run by TCRdb on the 5' RACE reads, gives a single entry per CDR3 protein. The data show 850,000 to 1,000,000 distinct CDR3 sequences, around 48% seen once. Sequences were obtained from blood. These receptors all stem from a young man in good health.

There are a few counts of this clonotype. The chain couples TRBV28 to TRBJ2-7; D is ambiguous. V was trimmed by 4 bases and J by 3 bases, leaving 7 bases between them. Germline-derived CDR1 and CDR2 are MDHEN and SYDVKM. The CDR3 is 12 amino acids. The CDR3 DNA reads as TGTGCCAGCAGTTCCCATGGCTACGAGCAGTACTTC. It specifies CASSSHGYEQYF.

The chain uses TRBV4-1 and TRBJ2-7, with 9 bases matching TRBD2. This CDR3 comprises 15 residues. The trim removed 2 bases at V and 7 bases at J, leaving 9 bases unmatched. Per germline, CDR1 MGHRA and CDR2 YSYEKL. The CDR3 coding sequence is TGCGCCAGCAGCCAACCGGGACTAGCTCCGGGGGAGCAGTACTTC. Encoded protein: CASSQPGLAPGEQYF.

DNA for the CDR3: TGCAGCGTTGACTGGGGTAGCACTGAAGCTTTCTTT. Translated: CSVDWGSTEAFF. The chain uses TRBV29-1 and TRBJ1-1; D not resolved. This CDR3 is 12 amino acids long. Deletions cut 3 bases from V and 4 bases from J, with 9 bases between. Germline CDR1 is SQVTM and CDR2 is ANQGSEA.

The V gene is TRBV9, the J gene TRBJ1-6; no reliable D call. Germline V gene lookup returns CDR1 SGDLS and CDR2 YYNGEE. V lost 5 bases, J lost 7 bases, and 16 bases lay in between. The length of the CDR3 is 15 residues. The CDR3 protein is CASSTNPDGNSPLHF. The CDR3 DNA reads TGTGCCAGCAGTACCAACCCGGATGGCAATTCACCCCTCCACTTT.

The sample holds a few counts of this clonotype. The chain combines TRBV7-2 with TRBJ1-2; D is unclear. This CDR3 region has 14 residues. Germline-derived CDR1 and CDR2 are SGHTA and FQGNSA. The V end was cut by 1 base, the J end by 2 bases, with 8 bases between. The CDR3 spells CASSLDVSNYGYTF. CDR3 sequence (DNA): TGTGCCAGCAGCTTAGATGTATCCAACTATGGCTACACCTTC.

This clonotype was detected a few times. This chain uses TRBV12-3 or TRBV12-4 with TRBJ1-5, with TRBD1 matching 9 bases. The V gene end was trimmed by 4 bases and the J gene end by 4 bases; junction bases not matched to a gene: 5. There are 15 residues in the CDR3. The CDR3 region has the DNA TGTGCCAGCAGTTCAACAGGGGGCGGGAATCAGCCCCAGCATTTT. Translated, it gives CASSSTGGGNQPQHF.

The genes are TRBV28 and TRBJ1-6; perhaps TRBD1 as D (5 bases). CDR3 length: 15 residues. The V end lost 8 bases, the J end lost 6 bases, and 17 bases lay between the germline ends. Germline-derived CDR1 and CDR2 are MDHEN and SYDVKM. CDR3 bases: TGTGCCAGCGGCCAGGGCCACCCTTTTAATTCACCCCTCCACTTT. This gives the protein CASGQGHPFNSPLHF.

The chain employs TRBV4-3 and TRBJ2-3; 7 nucleotides line up with TRBD2. CDR1 and CDR2 from the germline V gene are LGHNA and YSLEER. The CDR3 covers 15 residues. Germline trimming cut 2 bases from V and 3 bases from J; bases unmatched to any gene: 5. CDR3 residues: CASSQMGTNTDTQYF. The CDR3 nucleotides read TGCGCCAGCAGCCAAATGGGGACTAATACAGATACGCAGTATTTT.

A few counts support this clonotype. The CDR3 loop reads CASSHSRALSTDTQYF. CDR3 DNA sequence: TGTGCCAGCAGCCATAGCAGGGCCCTTAGCACAGATACGCAGTATTTT. The chain combines TRBV7-9 with TRBJ2-3; D perhaps matches TRBD1 (5 bases). The CDR3 runs 16 residues. CDR1 SEHNR and CDR2 FQNEAQ come from the germline V gene (reference sequence). Trimming stripped 5 bases from V and 0 bases from J, with 15 bases between. Variable domain in full (rest from reference TRBV7-9 and TRBJ2-3): DTGVSQNPRHKITKRGQNVTFRCDPISEHNRLYWYRQTLGQGPEFLTYFQNEAQLEKSRLLSDRFSAERPKGSFSTLEIQRTEQGDSAMYLCASSHSRALSTDTQYFGPGTRLTVL.

The count of this clonotype is one. This chain links TRBV5-1 with TRBJ2-7; D is perhaps TRBD1 (6 bases). The V gene's germline CDR1 is SGHRS and CDR2 YFSETQ. Trimming cost V 5 bases and J 4 bases, with 16 bases left between them. The CDR3 sequence is 14 residues long. CDR3 DNA sequence: TGCGCCAGCAGTGCAGCACAGGGCAATTACGAGCAGTACTTC. As protein: CASSAAQGNYEQYF.

This chain joins TRBV7-2 and TRBJ2-3; TRBD2 might be the D (6 bases). Germline assignment: CDR1 SGHTA and CDR2 FQGNSA. This CDR3 comprises 15 residues. V was cut by 1 base and J by 1 base, with 9 bases left in between. CDR3 residues: CASSLGDSRTDTQYF. Here the CDR3 DNA reads TGTGCCAGCAGCTTAGGGGACTCACGCACAGATACGCAGTATTTT.